This T cell receptor (beta chain) was sequenced in a study of graft-versus-host responses after intestinal transplantation. The protocol was immunoSEQ multiplex PCR, while the TCRdb copy is restricted to in-frame clones and leaves out a portion. The table lists approximately 6,400 clones, over 20% of them singletons. The germline V gene has CDR1 SNHLY and CDR2 FYNNEI. The CDR3 has 15 amino acids. V gave up 5 bases and J gave up 6 bases; unmatched junction bases: 8. Plated together were roughly 200,000 CFSE-labeled responder cells and roughly 200,000 irradiated, violet-dye-labeled stimulator cells. Overall study results and limits: Early post-transplant falls in HvG clones accompanied the peak levels of circulating GvH clones.

Comments on this clone: This sequence may be a read error, since a much larger clone differs from it by one base.

The receptor was derived from a human patient who was an organ donor for intestinal transplantation. V usage is TRBV2 and J usage is TRBJ2-3; 10 bases fit TRBD2. The sequences come from alloreactive CD4+ T cells from a mixed lymphocyte reaction culture, collected before transplantation. Described subset: CFSE-low proliferating T cells sorted from roughly six-day pre-transplant mixed lymphocyte reaction (GvH or HvG direction). The CDR3 DNA reads as TGTGCCAGCAGTCAAAAGCGGGGGGGCTTTGATACGCAGTATTTT. Translation gives CASSQKRGGFDTQYF.